The 11 T cell receptor beta chains below were found in one sample sequenced in a study of blood T cell repertoires in COVID-19. Some clones are missing from TCRdb's copy, which holds only in-frame ones; the method was immunoSEQ multiplex PCR. The repertoire holds over 200,000 clones, with 70% to 85% as singletons. The specimen was peripheral blood. The receptors shown here come from a man aged 35 to 55 who had recovered from COVID-19.

In this sample, this clone turned up once. This chain joins TRBV11-2 and TRBJ1-4, with 10 bases that match TRBD1. There are 16 residues in the CDR3. V shed 1 base and J 6 bases; nucleotides not matched to a gene: 5. The germline V gene encodes CDR1 SGHAT and CDR2 FQNNGV. CDR3: CASSLARTGGHEKLFF. CDR3 sequence (DNA): TGTGCCAGCAGCTTAGCCCGGACAGGGGGTCATGAAAAACTGTTTTTT.

This chain joins TRBV6-5 and TRBJ1-5; possibly TRBD1 for D (5 bases). CDR3 length: 12 residues. Germline V gives CDR1 MNHEY, CDR2 SVGAGI. Trimming shortened V by 8 bases and J by 5 bases, and 10 bases separated the two germline ends. CDR3 coding DNA: TGTGCCAGCGGGGCGTCATATCAGCCCCAGCATTTT. Protein: CASGASYQPQHF.

The genes are TRBV12-3 or TRBV12-4 and TRBJ1-2; D ambiguous. V was trimmed by 1 base and J by 10 bases, leaving 10 bases between them. The CDR3 consists of 12 residues. CDR3 sequence: CASSLDRESYTF. The CDR3 nucleotides read TGTGCCAGCAGTTTAGATAGGGAGTCCTACACCTTC.

This clone has just one count. V is TRBV11-3 and J is TRBJ2-1; D is perhaps TRBD2 (6 bases). The CDR3 has 12 residues. V lost 5 bases and J 11 bases, leaving 13 bases between the germline ends. CDR1 and CDR2 (germline): SGHNT, YENEEA. The CDR3 spells CASSLRDSQQFF. CDR3 in DNA: TGTGCCAGCAGCCTCCGGGACTCCCAGCAGTTCTTC.

The chain joins TRBV11-2 to TRBJ2-1; 8 nucleotides line up with TRBD2. Germline CDR1 is SGHAT and CDR2 is FQNNGV. This CDR3 has 14 residues. V was clipped by 1 base and J by 9 bases; unmatched bases: 5. The CDR3 DNA reads TGTGCCAGCAGCTTAGTGAGCGGGAGAGGTGAGCAGTTCTTC. Amino acids: CASSLVSGRGEQFF.

The chain recombines TRBV3-1 (or the pseudogene TRBV3-2) with TRBJ2-5; no firm D call. V lost 1 base to trimming and J lost 1 base, with 7 bases between them. The CDR3 consists of 14 residues. The germline V gene has CDR1 LGHDT and CDR2 YNNKEL (reference sequence). The CDR3 protein is CASSQGPSQETQYF. In DNA form, the CDR3 reads TGTGCCAGCAGCCAAGGTCCATCCCAAGAGACCCAGTACTTC.

This sequence joins TRBV18 and TRBJ1-3, with TRBD1 identical over 8 bases. In germline, CDR1 is KGHSH, CDR2 LQKENI. The V gene end was trimmed by 3 bases and the J gene end by 0 bases; junction bases not matched to a gene: 4. This CDR3 is built from 16 residues. The CDR3 sequence is CASSPSTGGSGNTIYF. The CDR3, as DNA: TGTGCCAGCTCACCTTCAACAGGGGGCTCTGGAAACACCATATATTTT. Variable domain in full (rest from reference TRBV18 and TRBJ1-3): NAGVMQNPRHLVRRRGQEARLRCSPMKGHSHVYWYRQLPEEGLKFMVYLQKENIIDESGMPKERFSAEFPKEGPSILRIQQVVRGDSAAYFCASSPSTGGSGNTIYFGEGSWLTVV.

The gene calls are TRBV10-3 and TRBJ1-2; 8 nucleotides line up with TRBD1. CDR1 is ENHRY and CDR2 is SYGVKD in the germline V gene. V shed 7 bases, J shed 5 bases, and the junction held 12 bases outside the gene matches. The CDR3 is 15 residues long. CDR3 loop: CAITSGTGILYGYTF. CDR3 DNA sequence: TGTGCCATCACTTCCGGGACAGGAATTCTATATGGCTACACCTTC.

The gene calls are TRBV29-1 and TRBJ2-5, with D tentatively TRBD1 (6 bases). This CDR3 region has 17 residues. V dropped 0 bases and J dropped 7 bases, with 24 bases sitting between them. Germline assignment: CDR1 SQVTM and CDR2 ANQGSEA. The CDR3 DNA reads as TGCAGCGTTGAAGATCTACGCGGCAGGGGCTCTGTTTGGACCCAGTACTTC. Translated, it gives CSVEDLRGRGSVWTQYF.

DNA for the CDR3: TGTGCCAGCAGCTTACGGGGGTACGGGGCGGAAAAACTGTTTTTT. Residues: CASSLRGYGAEKLFF. The chain carries TRBV7-8 and TRBJ1-4, with a possible D match to TRBD1 (5 bases). Trimming took 2 bases from V and 8 from J, leaving 15 bases between them. Germline CDR1 is SGHVS and CDR2 is FQNEAQ. This CDR3 region has 15 residues. The full variable domain, its missing parts supplied by reference TRBV7-8 and TRBJ1-4, is GAGVSQSPRYKVAKRGQDVALRCDPISGHVSLFWYQQALGQGPEFLTYFQNEAQLDKSGLPSDRFFAERPEGSVSTLKIQRTQQEDSAVYLCASSLRGYGAEKLFFGSGTQLSVL.

V gene TRBV11-3 combines with J gene TRBJ2-1; maybe TRBD1 (6 bases). The V and J ends lost 5 bases and 4 bases respectively, with 21 bases between them. CDR1 and CDR2 (germline): SGHNT, YENEEA. CDR3 length equals 17 residues. CDR3 in amino acids: CASSLRGRGTQYNEQFF. The CDR3 DNA reads TGTGCCAGCAGCCTAAGGGGTAGGGGGACACAATACAATGAGCAGTTCTTC.